This T cell receptor beta chain comes out of a study of blood T cell repertoires in COVID-19. Study-wide context: In each case, the material was cDNA or gDNA derived from T cells, B-cell-depleted T cells, or PBMCs.

The repertoire was sequenced with immunoSEQ multiplex PCR; TCRdb's copy has only in-frame clones and lacks some. Here the sample spans about 200,000 clones, just under 90% being singletons. Trimming cost V 3 bases and J 0 bases, with 9 bases left between them. CDR1 is KGHSH and CDR2 is LQKENI in the germline V gene. This CDR3 has 15 amino acids. The sample taken for sequencing was PBMCs or T cells enriched from blood (not recorded which). This chain connects TRBV18 to TRBJ2-4, with no clear D. The clonotype comes from a man under 40 who had recovered from COVID-19. The CDR3 spells CASSPTEPAKNIQYF. The CDR3 DNA follows: TGTGCCAGCTCACCTACCGAGCCAGCCAAAAACATTCAGTACTTC.